These T cell receptor beta chains were read from a single sample in a study of cytomegalovirus exposure and HLA in healthy donors. TCRdb's table, derived via immunoSEQ multiplex PCR, lists solely in-frame clones and lacks some. The sample consists of approximately 200,000 clones, around 81% of them appearing once. The specimen was PBMCs. The receptors were gathered from a woman under 30 in good health and CMV-seropositive. CDR3s include the opening cysteine and the closing phenylalanine or tryptophan. Fields, in order: J gene, D gene, clone size, V gene, CDR3 DNA, CDR3 protein. A D gene is named only where the DNA matches it firmly. Size values are once, few and many counts, or a class for expanded clones, and some rows have none.

J gene: TRBJ1-2; D gene: TRBD1; clone size: .; V gene: TRBV5-6; CDR3 DNA: TGTGCCAGCAGGACCGGGACAGGGGGCCGGGTCTATGGCTACACCTTC; CDR3 protein: CASRTGTGGRVYGYTF
J gene: TRBJ2-3; D gene: .; clone size: .; V gene: TRBV11-2; CDR3 DNA: TGTGCCAGCAGCGCCTGGGGGGAAACTAGCACAGATACGCAGTATTTT; CDR3 protein: CASSAWGETSTDTQYF
J gene: TRBJ2-3; D gene: TRBD1; clone size: .; V gene: TRBV2; CDR3 DNA: TGTGCCAGCAGTGGAGACAGGGAAACAGATACGCAGTATTTT; CDR3 protein: CASSGDRETDTQYF
J gene: TRBJ1-3; D gene: .; clone size: .; V gene: TRBV12-5; CDR3 DNA: TGTGCTAGTGGTTTGACGGGACACCGGACTTATGGCACCATATATTTT; CDR3 protein: CASGLTGHRTYGTIYF
J gene: TRBJ1-3; D gene: TRBD1; clone size: .; V gene: TRBV6-5; CDR3 DNA: TGTGCCAGCAGCCTTACAGGGGCGGGAAACACCATATATTTT; CDR3 protein: CASSLTGAGNTIYF
J gene: TRBJ2-7; D gene: TRBD1; clone size: .; V gene: TRBV18; CDR3 DNA: TGTGCCAGCTCACGAGCCTTGACAGGGACCTACGAGCAGTACTTC; CDR3 protein: CASSRALTGTYEQYF
J gene: TRBJ1-6; D gene: .; clone size: few; V gene: TRBV6-4; CDR3 DNA: TGTGCCAGCAGCCAAGACAGTTATAATTCACCCCTCCACTTT; CDR3 protein: CASSQDSYNSPLHF
J gene: TRBJ1-5; D gene: .; clone size: .; V gene: TRBV29-1; CDR3 DNA: TGCAGCGTATCATCAGGGATGGGTCAGCCCCAGCATTTT; CDR3 protein: CSVSSGMGQPQHF
J gene: TRBJ2-1; D gene: TRBD2; clone size: .; V gene: TRBV6-6; CDR3 DNA: TGTGCCAGCATGCCTAGCGGGGGGGCACTCAATGAGCAGTTCTTC; CDR3 protein: CASMPSGGALNEQFF
J gene: TRBJ2-1; D gene: TRBD1; clone size: .; V gene: TRBV6-1; CDR3 DNA: TGTGCCAGCAGGGGGCGGACAGGGGCAAATGAGCAGTTCTTC; CDR3 protein: CASRGRTGANEQFF
J gene: TRBJ1-5; D gene: .; clone size: once; V gene: TRBV18; CDR3 DNA: TGTGCCAGCTCACAACAGAGCAATCAGCCCCAGCATTTT; CDR3 protein: CASSQQSNQPQHF
J gene: TRBJ1-5; D gene: .; clone size: .; V gene: TRBV2; CDR3 DNA: TGTGCCAGCAGGGGGAGGACGTACCAGCATTTT; CDR3 protein: CASRGRTYQHF
J gene: TRBJ1-6; D gene: TRBD1; clone size: .; V gene: TRBV5-5; CDR3 DNA: TGTGCCAGCAGCTTACAGGGGGCCTATAATTCACCCCTCCACTTT; CDR3 protein: CASSLQGAYNSPLHF
J gene: TRBJ2-7; D gene: .; clone size: .; V gene: TRBV7-2; CDR3 DNA: TGTGCCAGCAGCTTAGTTCCGTCCTCCTACGAGCAGTACTTC; CDR3 protein: CASSLVPSSYEQYF
J gene: TRBJ2-5; D gene: TRBD2; clone size: .; V gene: TRBV10-2; CDR3 DNA: TGCGCCAGCAGTGAGTTTGCGGGGGGATCACAAGAGACCCAGTACTTC; CDR3 protein: CASSEFAGGSQETQYF
J gene: TRBJ1-5; D gene: .; clone size: once; V gene: TRBV28; CDR3 DNA: TGTGCCAGCAGTTCCGTTGATCAGCCCCAGCATTTT; CDR3 protein: CASSSVDQPQHF
J gene: TRBJ2-7; D gene: .; clone size: .; V gene: TRBV6-5; CDR3 DNA: TGTGCCAGCAGTTACTCGTCAGTGCCCTACGAGCAGTACTTC; CDR3 protein: CASSYSSVPYEQYF
J gene: TRBJ2-1; D gene: TRBD2; clone size: once; V gene: TRBV9; CDR3 DNA: TGTGCCAGCAGCGTAGGGCCAAGTAGCGGGGGGGATCATGAGCAGTTCTTC; CDR3 protein: CASSVGPSSGGDHEQFF
J gene: TRBJ1-1; D gene: .; clone size: .; V gene: TRBV5-1; CDR3 DNA: TGCGCCAGCAGCCTCCGGGTGGGAGGGGTCGACACTGAAGCTTTCTTT; CDR3 protein: CASSLRVGGVDTEAFF
J gene: TRBJ1-1; D gene: .; clone size: once; V gene: TRBV5-1; CDR3 DNA: TGCGCCAGCAGCACAGGCACTGAAGCTTTCTTT; CDR3 protein: CASSTGTEAFF
J gene: TRBJ2-7; D gene: .; clone size: .; V gene: TRBV5-1; CDR3 DNA: TGCGCCAGCAGCTTGCGAGACAGACGTCTAGGGCAGTACTTC; CDR3 protein: CASSLRDRRLGQYF
J gene: TRBJ2-1; D gene: TRBD2; clone size: .; V gene: TRBV4-1; CDR3 DNA: TGCGCCAGCAGGGTTAGCGGGGGGAGCTCCTACAATGAGCAGTTCTTC; CDR3 protein: CASRVSGGSSYNEQFF
J gene: TRBJ1-4; D gene: .; clone size: .; V gene: TRBV28; CDR3 DNA: TGTGCCAGCAGCCCGACTAAGCCAACTAATGAAAAACTGTTTTTT; CDR3 protein: CASSPTKPTNEKLFF
J gene: TRBJ2-5; D gene: TRBD1; clone size: .; V gene: TRBV18; CDR3 DNA: TGTGCCAGCTCACCTGGACAGGGGGAGACCCAGTACTTC; CDR3 protein: CASSPGQGETQYF
J gene: TRBJ1-6; D gene: TRBD1; clone size: .; V gene: TRBV6-5; CDR3 DNA: TGTGCCAGCAGCCGGGACAGAGATAATTCACCCCTCCACTTT; CDR3 protein: CASSRDRDNSPLHF
J gene: TRBJ2-1; D gene: TRBD1; clone size: .; V gene: TRBV7-6; CDR3 DNA: TGTGCCAGCAGTCGACAGGGGCCCAACAATGAGCAGTTCTTC; CDR3 protein: CASSRQGPNNEQFF
J gene: TRBJ1-1; D gene: .; clone size: .; V gene: TRBV11-2; CDR3 DNA: TGTGCCAGCAGCTTATTAAGAGGCGCTGAAGCTTTCTTT; CDR3 protein: CASSLLRGAEAFF
J gene: TRBJ1-1; D gene: TRBD1; clone size: .; V gene: TRBV7-9; CDR3 DNA: TGTGCCAGCAGCTTGGGGGGACAGGTGGGGAACACTGAAGCTTTCTTT; CDR3 protein: CASSLGGQVGNTEAFF
J gene: TRBJ1-6; D gene: .; clone size: few; V gene: TRBV11-2; CDR3 DNA: TGTGCCAGCAGCTTAGGAGAGACAGGAATTTTTTCCTATAATTCACCCCTCCACTTT; CDR3 protein: CASSLGETGIFSYNSPLHF
J gene: TRBJ2-7; D gene: .; clone size: .; V gene: TRBV28; CDR3 DNA: TGTGCCAGCAGTTTTGAGGCCTACGAGCAGTACTTC; CDR3 protein: CASSFEAYEQYF
J gene: TRBJ2-2; D gene: TRBD2; clone size: .; V gene: TRBV30; CDR3 DNA: TGTGCCTGGAGTGTACTTGACATTGGAACTAGCGGGGGGGCGACGAGCACCGGGGAGCTGTTTTTT; CDR3 protein: CAWSVLDIGTSGGATSTGELFF
J gene: TRBJ2-3; D gene: TRBD2; clone size: few; V gene: TRBV4-1; CDR3 DNA: TGCGCCAGCAGCCAACCCAGCGGGGAATTCCCTAGCACAGATACGCAGTATTTT; CDR3 protein: CASSQPSGEFPSTDTQYF
J gene: TRBJ2-6; D gene: .; clone size: .; V gene: TRBV1; CDR3 DNA: TGCACCAGCAGACGGGGACTAGCGGGGGTCGGGGCCAACGGCCTGACTTTC; CDR3 protein: CTSRRGLAGVGANGLTF
J gene: TRBJ1-1; D gene: .; clone size: .; V gene: TRBV5-1; CDR3 DNA: TGCGCCAGCAGCTTGGAGGGAGTTAACACTGAAGCTTTCTTT; CDR3 protein: CASSLEGVNTEAFF
J gene: TRBJ2-1; D gene: TRBD1; clone size: once; V gene: TRBV7-9; CDR3 DNA: TGTGCCAGCAGCTTAGCTTCACGACAGGGTCTCGACAATGAGCAGTTCTTC; CDR3 protein: CASSLASRQGLDNEQFF
J gene: TRBJ1-1; D gene: TRBD1; clone size: .; V gene: TRBV5-1; CDR3 DNA: TGCGCCAGCAGCGTTAACAGGGGAACTGAAGCTTTCTTT; CDR3 protein: CASSVNRGTEAFF
J gene: TRBJ1-2; D gene: TRBD1; clone size: .; V gene: TRBV27; CDR3 DNA: TGTGCCAGCACGCCGGGACAGGGGGCTCCGGGCTACACCTTC; CDR3 protein: CASTPGQGAPGYTF